One and the same sample provided the 26 T cell receptor beta chains below, sequenced in a study of technical replicates of blood from a handful of donors. Profiling relied on immunoSEQ multiplex PCR, and the TCRdb table lists in-frame clones only, not all of them. The table shows roughly 70,000 clones, with 94% occurring only once. Specimen: T cells isolated from PBMCs. All receptors come from a human donor in good health.

The rearrangement joins TRBV11-2 to TRBJ2-7; D unclear. The CDR3 has 16 amino acids. Germline-derived CDR1 and CDR2 are SGHAT and FQNNGV. Trimming shortened V by 5 bases and J by 0 bases, and 17 bases separated the two germline ends. The CDR3 region is CASSLLNMRSSYEQYF. DNA of the CDR3: TGTGCCAGCAGCCTATTGAACATGAGGAGCTCCTACGAGCAGTACTTC.

The chain carries TRBV19 and TRBJ2-7, with TRBD2 as a possible D gene (6 bases). The V gene lost 3 bases and the J gene lost 4 bases, with 13 bases spanning the gap. The germline gives CDR1 LNHDA, CDR2 SQIVND (reference sequence). This CDR3 region has 14 residues. CDR3 residues: CASSMSLTSYEQYF. CDR3 DNA: TGTGCCAGTAGTATGTCCCTGACTAGTTACGAGCAGTACTTC.

The rearrangement links TRBV2 to TRBJ2-2; TRBD2 aligns across 13 bases. Trimming removed 3 bases from V and 8 bases from J; junction bases left unmatched: 3. The V gene's germline CDR1 is SNHLY and CDR2 FYNNEI. The CDR3 totals 15 residues. The CDR3 spells CASSEVGLAGGELFF. In nucleotides, the CDR3 is TGTGCCAGCAGTGAGGTGGGACTAGCGGGAGGGGAGCTGTTTTTT.

This sequence joins TRBV4-1 and TRBJ2-2; the match to TRBD2 covers 10 bases. The CDR3 sequence is 17 residues long. After removal of 10 bases from V and 4 bases from J, the junction contained 15 bases not matched to a gene. From germline, CDR1 is MGHRA and CDR2 YSYEKL. The CDR3 DNA reads TGCGCCACAAAGTCAGCGGGAGGGCCAAGGGCCACCGGGGAGCTGTTTTTT. It translates to CATKSAGGPRATGELFF.

This clone is a singleton in its sample. The rearrangement links TRBV29-1 to TRBJ2-1, with 14 bases fitting TRBD2. The trim removed 3 bases at V and 7 bases at J, leaving 5 bases unmatched. Germline V gives CDR1 SQVTM, CDR2 ANQGSEA. The CDR3 spans 15 residues. The CDR3 here is CSVDGTSGSSNEQFF. The DNA for the CDR3 is TGCAGCGTTGACGGGACTAGCGGGAGTTCAAATGAGCAGTTCTTC.

The V call is TRBV5-4, the J call TRBJ2-7, with TRBD1 matching over 9 bases. This CDR3 is 15 amino acids long. Trimming took 4 bases from V and 6 from J; bases not matched to a gene: 11. Germline CDR1 SGHNT, CDR2 YYREEE (reference sequence). The CDR3 loop reads CASSPTGTGLGEQYF. The CDR3 DNA is TGTGCCAGCAGCCCAACCGGGACAGGGCTCGGCGAGCAGTACTTC.

This chain links TRBV5-1 with TRBJ2-2, with D perhaps matching TRBD2 (7 bases). This CDR3 region has 15 residues. Germline V gene lookup returns CDR1 SGHRS and CDR2 YFSETQ. Trimming cost V 2 bases and J 0 bases, with 8 bases left between them. This chain's CDR3 is CASSFGGPNTGELFF. The CDR3 DNA follows: TGCGCCAGCAGCTTCGGGGGGCCGAACACCGGGGAGCTGTTTTTT.

The J gene is TRBJ2-7, the V gene TRBV30, with TRBD1 matching over 10 bases. This CDR3 has 13 residues. Germline V gene data show CDR1 as GTSNPN and CDR2 as SVGIG (reference sequence). Trimming took 2 bases from V and 6 from J; bases not matched to a gene: 4. Here the CDR3 reads CAWSSGTGVEQYF. In DNA form, the CDR3 reads TGTGCCTGGAGTTCAGGGACAGGGGTCGAGCAGTACTTC.

V and J are TRBV5-4 and TRBJ1-5, with D tentatively TRBD1 (6 bases). Germline assignment: CDR1 SGHNT and CDR2 YYREEE (reference sequence). This CDR3 has 13 residues. Between the trimmed V and J ends, which lost 0 bases and 6 bases, there was a span of 7 bases. Written as DNA, the CDR3 is TGTGCCAGCAGCTTGGGCAGGGGTCAGCCCCAGCATTTT. It codes for CASSLGRGQPQHF. The whole variable domain, filled in from reference TRBV5-4 and TRBJ1-5, reads ETGVTQSPTHLIKTRGQQVTLRCSSQSGHNTVSWYQQALGQGPQFIFQYYREEENGRGNFPPRFSGLQFPNYSSELNVNALELDDSALYLCASSLGRGQPQHFGDGTRLSIL.

The V and J genes are TRBV19 and TRBJ1-1; D possibly corresponds to TRBD1 (6 bases). The CDR3 is made up of 16 amino acids. Trimming removed 3 bases from V and 7 bases from J, with 21 bases in between. Per the germline V gene, CDR1 is LNHDA and CDR2 is SQIVND (reference sequence). The CDR3 DNA sequence: TGTGCCAGTAGTATTGTCTGGACAGAAACTAAGGGTGAAGCTTTCTTT. It translates to CASSIVWTETKGEAFF.

The chain links TRBV6-5 to TRBJ2-1; D is unclear. Trimming took 6 bases from V and 1 from J, leaving 7 bases between them. The CDR3 length is 13 residues. The germline V gene has CDR1 MNHEY and CDR2 SVGAGI. The CDR3 region is CASRGSSYNEQFF. The CDR3 coding sequence is TGTGCCAGCAGGGGCAGTTCCTACAATGAGCAGTTCTTC.

This clone was seen a few times. V gene TRBV6-6 combines with J gene TRBJ1-2, with 9 bases fitting TRBD1. The CDR3 length is 12 residues. With 4 bases clipped from V and 12 bases from J, the junction kept 6 bases outside the gene matches. Germline V gene data show CDR1 as MNHNY and CDR2 as SVGAGI (reference sequence). The CDR3, as DNA: TGTGCCAGCAGTTTGGACAGGGGCGCAGACACCTTC. Amino acids: CASSLDRGADTF.

J is TRBJ2-2 and V is TRBV5-4; D is perhaps TRBD2 (5 bases). The CDR3 runs to 13 residues. Trimming took off 0 bases at V and 6 bases at J, with 6 bases between the two ends. Germline V gives CDR1 SGHNT, CDR2 YYREEE (reference sequence). The DNA of the CDR3 is TGTGCCAGCAGCTTGGAGGGAGCCGGGGAGCTGTTTTTT. Translated: CASSLEGAGELFF.

V and J are TRBV15 and TRBJ1-4; D gene unclear. From germline, CDR1 is LNHNV and CDR2 YYDKDF (reference sequence). This CDR3 has 15 residues. Trimming left V 3 bases short and J 2 bases short, with 10 bases between. CDR3 sequence reads: CATSRVGVTNEKLFF. CDR3 sequence (DNA): TGTGCCACCAGCAGGGTCGGTGTTACTAATGAAAAACTGTTTTTT.

V usage is TRBV7-3 and J usage is TRBJ2-7, with 7 nucleotides matching TRBD2. J was trimmed by 3 bases and V by 5 bases; bases with no gene match: 10. CDR3 length: 15 amino acids. CDR1 and CDR2 from the germline V gene are SGHTA and FQGTGA. CDR3 nucleotide sequence: TGTGCCAGCAGCATCTCTAGCGGCCTTGTCTACGAGCAGTACTTC. Its protein product is CASSISSGLVYEQYF.

This chain links TRBV27 with TRBJ2-3, with D unresolved. The CDR3 has 13 residues. V was pared by 8 bases and J by 5 bases, with 14 bases between. Per germline, CDR1 MNHEY and CDR2 SMNVEV (reference sequence). CDR3: CASGLDPGDTQYF. In DNA form, the CDR3 reads TGTGCCAGCGGATTGGATCCGGGAGATACGCAGTATTTT.

The chain couples TRBV6-5 to TRBJ2-7; weak D call: TRBD2 (6 bases). The V gene lost 2 bases and the J gene lost 7 bases, with 15 bases spanning the gap. Looked up from germline, CDR1 is MNHEY and CDR2 is SVGAGI. The CDR3 contains 14 residues. CDR3 DNA: TGTGCCAGCAGTTACACACTAGCCGGATCGGAGCAGTACTTC. Translating it yields CASSYTLAGSEQYF.

The V call is TRBV7-9, the J call TRBJ2-5; D is uncertain. This CDR3 comprises 14 residues. The germline V gene encodes CDR1 SEHNR and CDR2 FQNEAQ (reference sequence). V gave up 6 bases and J gave up 1 base, with 12 bases separating them. Here the CDR3 reads CASSTTRGQETQYF. The CDR3 bases are TGTGCCAGCAGTACTACACGCGGCCAAGAGACCCAGTACTTC.

The V call is TRBV6-6, the J call TRBJ1-2; 7 nucleotides agree with TRBD1. Germline V gene sequence: CDR1 MNHNY, CDR2 SVGAGI (reference sequence). V lost 0 bases and J lost 4; bases outside the gene matches: 2. CDR3 length equals 14 residues. CDR3 nucleotides: TGTGCCAGCAGTTACTCGCAGGGGGGCTATGGCTACACCTTC. Translated, it gives CASSYSQGGYGYTF.

The chain couples TRBV7-6 to TRBJ2-1; TRBD2 aligns across 8 bases. The CDR3 totals 17 residues. CDR1 is SGHVS, CDR2 FNYEAQ, per germline. V shed 3 bases, J shed 2 bases, and the junction held 9 bases outside the gene matches. The CDR3 loop reads CASSLRIAGPAYNEQFF. The CDR3 DNA reads TGTGCCAGCAGCTTGAGGATAGCGGGGCCCGCCTACAATGAGCAGTTCTTC. The entire variable domain, with the rest obtained from reference TRBV7-6 and TRBJ2-1, is as follows: GAGVSQSPRYKVTKRGQDVALRCDPISGHVSLYWYRQALGQGPEFLTYFNYEAQQDKSGLPNDRFSAERPEGSISTLTIQRTEQRDSAMYRCASSLRIAGPAYNEQFFGPGTRLTVL.

The chain uses TRBV27 and TRBJ2-6, with 10 positions matching TRBD2. This CDR3 is built from 16 residues. The germline V gene encodes CDR1 MNHEY and CDR2 SMNVEV (reference sequence). Trimming at V came to 4 bases and at J to 2 bases, leaving 2 bases not matched to a gene. In DNA, the CDR3 is TGTGCCAGCAGTTCTAGCGGGAGTACTGGGGCCAACGTCCTGACTTTC. This encodes CASSSSGSTGANVLTF.

The gene calls are TRBV10-3 and TRBJ2-7; 8 positions agree with TRBD2. CDR3 size: 14 residues. Germline loops: CDR1 ENHRY, CDR2 SYGVKD. The trim removed 3 bases at V and 4 bases at J, leaving 5 bases unmatched. The CDR3 loop reads CAISEGGRIYEQYF. CDR3 in DNA: TGTGCCATCAGTGAAGGCGGGAGGATATACGAGCAGTACTTC.

J is TRBJ2-7 and V is TRBV6-1, with no clear D. CDR1 is MNHNS and CDR2 is SASEGT in the germline V gene. This CDR3 comprises 14 residues. The V and J ends lost 0 bases and 6 bases respectively, with 12 bases between them. This chain's CDR3 is CASSEALMAVEQYF. The DNA of the CDR3 is TGTGCCAGCAGTGAAGCGCTTATGGCGGTCGAGCAGTACTTC.

The chain employs TRBV11-3 and TRBJ2-1, with 10 bases that match TRBD2. This CDR3 contains 15 residues. Unmatched junction bases numbered 6, after V lost 2 bases and J lost 8 bases. Germline CDR1 and CDR2: SGHNT and YENEEA. CDR3: CASSLIAGGLDEQFF. Written as DNA, the CDR3 is TGTGCCAGCAGCTTAATAGCGGGAGGCTTGGATGAGCAGTTCTTC.

This sequence joins TRBV29-1 and TRBJ2-7, with D possibly TRBD1 on 5 matching bases. Germline V gene sequence: CDR1 SQVTM, CDR2 ANQGSEA. This CDR3 contains 13 residues. The germline V and J ends were trimmed by 4 bases and 2 bases, with 12 bases remaining between them. CDR3 sequence reads: CSVGAGSTYEQYF. CDR3 nucleotides: TGCAGCGTTGGGGCAGGGTCCACCTACGAGCAGTACTTC.

V gene TRBV19 combines with J gene TRBJ2-7, with D perhaps TRBD2 (5 bases). The V gene's germline CDR1 is LNHDA and CDR2 SQIVND (reference sequence). The ends were cut back, 7 bases at V and 3 bases at J, with 13 bases in the middle. The CDR3 totals 13 residues. DNA for the CDR3: TGTGCCAGTACCCTCAGCGGAAGCTACGAGCAGTACTTC. Amino acids: CASTLSGSYEQYF.